This T cell receptor (beta chain) came from a study of early T cells in non-severe SARS-CoV-2 infection. Study background: With bulk RNA from unsorted whole blood as input, sequencing yielded unpaired chains. Overall study findings and caveats: VDJdb matches were skewed toward anti-spike CD8 T cell responses.

TCRdb reprocessed the 5' RACE reads via MiXCR and lists one record per CDR3 protein. The table shows 30,000 to 45,000 distinct CDR3 sequences, with roughly 9.7% occurring only once. J gave up 1 base and V 2 bases, and 6 bases lay outside the gene matches. The CDR3 consists of 17 residues. The V gene's germline CDR1 is KGHSH and CDR2 LQKENI. This clonotype was counted ten times or more. The antigen is unknown. What was sequenced was whole blood. This TCR was recovered from an adult who was a healthcare worker with PCR-confirmed SARS-CoV-2 infection or an uninfected control (not recorded which). The V gene is TRBV18, the J gene TRBJ2-3; 10 bases match TRBD2. CDR3 sequence (DNA): TGTGCCAGCTCACCAAGCGGGGGGGCCCTCGGCACAGATACGCAGTATTTT. Translating it yields CASSPSGGALGTDTQYF.